This TCR beta chain was found in a study of CD8 T cells in Susac syndrome. The germline CDR1 and CDR2 sequences are LGHDT and YNNKEL (reference sequence). With 5 bases removed from V and 6 bases from J, the gap between germline ends came to 12 bases. This CDR3 contains 13 residues. Random hexamers primed reverse transcription of about 0.5 to 1 ug RNA. Across 54 Vbeta and 13 Jbeta, TCR beta CDR3 was amplified with immunoSEQ multiplex PCR. TCRdb used MiXCR to reprocess the immunoSEQ multiplex PCR reads, holding one entry per CDR3 protein. The profile shows some 96,000 distinct CDR3 sequences, over 90% of them singletons. The authors sequenced TCR beta from blood CD8+ and CD4+ T cells.

This TCR derives from a human donor with Susac syndrome. The sample comprised CD4+ T cells from PBMCs. This chain connects TRBV3-1 to TRBJ2-3; D gene uncertain. The CDR3 region has the DNA TGTGCCAGCAGCTCCCCCCTGGCCGATACGCAGTATTTT. This encodes CASSSPLADTQYF.